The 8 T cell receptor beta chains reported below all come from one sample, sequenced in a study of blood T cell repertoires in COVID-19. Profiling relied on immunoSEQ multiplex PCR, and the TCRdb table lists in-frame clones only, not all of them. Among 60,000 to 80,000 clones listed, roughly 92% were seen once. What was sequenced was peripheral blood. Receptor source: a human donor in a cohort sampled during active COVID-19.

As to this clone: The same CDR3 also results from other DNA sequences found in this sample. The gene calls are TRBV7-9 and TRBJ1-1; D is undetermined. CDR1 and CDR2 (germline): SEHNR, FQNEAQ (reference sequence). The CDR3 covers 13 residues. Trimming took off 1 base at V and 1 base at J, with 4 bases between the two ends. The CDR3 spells CASSLGQNTEAFF. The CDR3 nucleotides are TGTGCCAGCAGCTTAGGTCAGAACACTGAAGCTTTCTTT.

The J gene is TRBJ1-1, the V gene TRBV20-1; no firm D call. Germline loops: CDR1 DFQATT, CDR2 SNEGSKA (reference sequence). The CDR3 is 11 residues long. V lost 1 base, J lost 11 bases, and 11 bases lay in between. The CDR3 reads CSARGSSGAFF. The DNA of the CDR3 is TGCAGTGCTAGAGGATCTTCCGGGGCTTTCTTT.

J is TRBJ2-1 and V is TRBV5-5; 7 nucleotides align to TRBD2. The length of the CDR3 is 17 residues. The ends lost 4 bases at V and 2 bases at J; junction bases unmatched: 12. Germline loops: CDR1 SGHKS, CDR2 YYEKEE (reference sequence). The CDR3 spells CASSPSGILTPYNEQFF. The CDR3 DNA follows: TGTGCCAGCAGCCCGAGCGGGATACTGACCCCCTACAATGAGCAGTTCTTC. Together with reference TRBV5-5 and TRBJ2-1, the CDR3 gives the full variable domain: DAGVTQSPTHLIKTRGQQVTLRCSPISGHKSVSWYQQVLGQGPQFIFQYYEKEERGRGNFPDRFSARQFPNYSSELNVNALLLGDSALYLCASSPSGILTPYNEQFFGPGTRLTVL.

The CDR3: CARRGQGALSGANVLTF. The CDR3 DNA reads TGTGCCAGAAGAGGACAGGGGGCTCTCTCTGGGGCCAACGTCCTGACTTTC. The chain combines TRBV2 with TRBJ2-6; 11 bases line up with TRBD1. The germline V gene has CDR1 SNHLY and CDR2 FYNNEI. This CDR3 contains 17 residues. V shed 9 bases and J 0 bases; nucleotides not matched to a gene: 7.

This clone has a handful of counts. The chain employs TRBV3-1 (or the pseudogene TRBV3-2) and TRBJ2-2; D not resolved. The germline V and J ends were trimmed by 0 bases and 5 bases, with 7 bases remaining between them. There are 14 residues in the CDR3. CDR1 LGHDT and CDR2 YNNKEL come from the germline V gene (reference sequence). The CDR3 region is CASSQDPRTGELFF. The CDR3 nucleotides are TGTGCCAGCAGCCAAGATCCGAGAACCGGGGAGCTGTTTTTT.

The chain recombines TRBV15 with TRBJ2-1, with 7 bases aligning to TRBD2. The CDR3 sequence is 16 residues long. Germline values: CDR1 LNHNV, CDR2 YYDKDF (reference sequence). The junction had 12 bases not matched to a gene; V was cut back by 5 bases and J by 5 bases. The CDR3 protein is CATSGSAGDFNNEQFF. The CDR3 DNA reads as TGTGCCACCAGCGGATCCGCGGGGGATTTTAACAATGAGCAGTTCTTC.

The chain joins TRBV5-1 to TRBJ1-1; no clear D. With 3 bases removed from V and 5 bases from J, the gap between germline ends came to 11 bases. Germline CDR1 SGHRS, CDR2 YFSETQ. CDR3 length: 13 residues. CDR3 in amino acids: CASSYGRGTEAFF. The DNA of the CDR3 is TGCGCCAGCAGCTACGGGCGCGGGACTGAAGCTTTCTTT.

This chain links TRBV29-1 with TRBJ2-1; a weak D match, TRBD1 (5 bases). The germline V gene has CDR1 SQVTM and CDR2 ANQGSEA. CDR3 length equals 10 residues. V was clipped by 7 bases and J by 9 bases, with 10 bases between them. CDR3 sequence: CSANQGEQFF. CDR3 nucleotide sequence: TGCAGCGCGAACCAGGGTGAGCAGTTCTTC.